The rows below give T cell receptor beta chains drawn from one sample of a study of early T cells in non-severe SARS-CoV-2 infection. TCRdb reprocessed the 5' RACE reads via MiXCR and lists one record per CDR3 protein. In the table there are 40,000 to 60,000 distinct CDR3 sequences, roughly 12% of which are singletons. The sample was whole blood. The receptors derive from an adult who was a healthcare worker with PCR-confirmed SARS-CoV-2 infection or an uninfected control (not recorded which). Both conserved end residues are part of each CDR3. D genes are given only for firm matches. Some rows mark clone size as missing; the rest say once, few, many or name a class of expanded clone.

TRBV24-1	-	15	TRBD2	TRBJ2-2	CATSGLAGVTGELFF	TGTGCCACCAGTGGACTAGCGGGAGTAACCGGGGAGCTGTTTTTT
TRBV19	many	16	TRBD1	TRBJ1-5	CASSIDPGGGRQPQHF	TGTGCCAGTAGTATAGATCCAGGGGGAGGCAGGCAGCCCCAGCATTTT
TRBV6-6	few	14	TRBD1	TRBJ2-7	CASRMWDRDYEQYF	TGTGCCAGCAGGATGTGGGACAGAGACTACGAGCAGTACTTC
TRBV10-3	many	15	-	TRBJ2-1	CAISEGTSSYNEQFF	TGTGCCATCAGTGAGGGGACGAGCTCCTACAATGAGCAGTTCTTC
TRBV30	few	11	-	TRBJ1-2	CAWSVGRGYTF	TGTGCCTGGAGTGTTGGCCGTGGCTACACCTTC
TRBV6-2/TRBV6-3	many	14	-	TRBJ2-3	CASSPHDPRDTQYF	TGTGCCAGCAGTCCGCACGATCCTCGGGATACGCAGTATTTT
TRBV29-1	few	13	TRBD2	TRBJ2-5	CSVPRRDYGTQYF	TGCAGCGTCCCTAGGAGGGACTACGGGACCCAGTACTTC
TRBV5-6	-	13	-	TRBJ2-3	CASRRGLTDTQYF	TGTGCCAGTCGAAGGGGTTTGACAGATACGCAGTATTTT
TRBV29-1	few	11	-	TRBJ2-7	CSVERGYEQYF	TGCAGCGTTGAAAGGGGCTACGAGCAGTACTTC
TRBV5-1	-	13	-	TRBJ2-7	CASSRGPEAEQYF	TGCGCCAGCAGCAGGGGACCGGAGGCCGAGCAGTACTTC
TRBV5-1	few	15	-	TRBJ2-7	CASSPERARSYEQYF	TGCGCCAGCAGTCCCGAGCGGGCGCGTTCCTACGAGCAGTACTTC
TRBV13	-	17	TRBD1	TRBJ1-1	CASSPTGDKGDGTEAFF	TGTGCCAGCAGCCCCACAGGGGACAAGGGAGATGGTACTGAAGCTTTCTTT
TRBV12-3/TRBV12-4	-	12	-	TRBJ2-1	CASGSSYNEQFF	TGTGCCAGCGGGAGCTCCTACAATGAGCAGTTCTTC
TRBV4-1	-	14	TRBD2	TRBJ2-7	CASSQARTGGEQYF	TGCGCCAGCAGCCAGGCAAGGACGGGGGGCGAGCAGTACTTC
TRBV7-9	few	16	-	TRBJ2-7	CASSLEGGGSNYEQYF	TGTGCCAGCAGCTTAGAAGGAGGGGGGAGTAACTACGAGCAGTACTTC
TRBV9	many	15	TRBD1	TRBJ1-2	CASSNGQGVLYGYTF	TGTGCCAGCAGCAACGGACAGGGGGTACTCTATGGCTACACCTTC
TRBV20-1	many	19	TRBD1	TRBJ1-1	CSARELQILTGGRYTEAFF	TGCAGTGCTAGAGAGTTGCAAATTTTGACAGGGGGTAGGTACACTGAAGCTTTCTTT
TRBV3-1	many	11	-	TRBJ2-2	CASSGLGELFF	TGTGCCAGCAGTGGACTCGGGGAGCTGTTTTTT
TRBV12-3/TRBV12-4	-	12	-	TRBJ1-5	CASTLGRQPQHF	TGTGCCAGCACTCTAGGGAGGCAGCCCCAGCATTTT
TRBV28	-	13	-	TRBJ2-7	CASSLGIPYEQYF	TGTGCCAGCAGTTTAGGAATTCCCTACGAGCAGTACTTC
TRBV28	few	14	TRBD1	TRBJ1-1	CASSFQGAKTEAFF	TGTGCCAGCAGCTTTCAGGGGGCAAAAACTGAAGCTTTCTTT
TRBV28	-	17	TRBD1	TRBJ1-5	CASSWGGPGTGSQPQHF	TGTGCCAGCAGTTGGGGGGGGCCTGGGACAGGGTCTCAGCCCCAGCATTTT
TRBV19	many	13	-	TRBJ2-7	CASTRIGSYEQYF	TGTGCCAGTACGCGTATCGGATCCTACGAGCAGTACTTC
TRBV27	many	12	-	TRBJ2-7	CASSLYGGEQYF	TGTGCCAGCAGTTTATACGGGGGCGAGCAGTACTTC
TRBV27	many	14	TRBD2	TRBJ2-7	CASSSGLGLHEQYF	TGTGCCAGCAGTTCCGGACTAGGTCTCCACGAGCAGTACTTC
TRBV28	many	14	TRBD1	TRBJ2-5	CASSLKRGRETQYF	TGTGCCAGCAGTTTAAAAAGGGGGCGGGAGACCCAGTACTTC
TRBV6-2/TRBV6-3	-	13	-	TRBJ2-2	CASSGMTSGELFF	TGTGCCAGCAGTGGAATGACTAGCGGGGAGCTGTTTTTT
TRBV18	-	12	-	TRBJ2-1	CASSLQGGEQFF	TGTGCCAGCTCACTGCAGGGGGGTGAGCAGTTCTTC
TRBV5-1	few	14	-	TRBJ2-3	CASSGTFGTDTQYF	TGCGCCAGCAGCGGAACTTTCGGCACAGATACGCAGTATTTT
TRBV12-5	many	13	-	TRBJ1-1	CASGSQGYTEAFF	TGTGCTAGTGGATCTCAGGGATACACTGAAGCTTTCTTT
TRBV28	once	16	-	TRBJ1-3	CASSPGGDRSGNTIYF	TGTGCCAGCAGTCCTGGGGGGGACCGCTCTGGAAACACCATATATTTT
TRBV29-1	few	14	-	TRBJ2-7	CSVEYPGNIYEQYF	TGCAGCGTTGAATATCCCGGGAATATCTACGAGCAGTACTTC
TRBV11-2	-	17	-	TRBJ1-5	CASSLLQGKFGNQPQHF	TGTGCCAGCAGTCTGCTACAGGGAAAGTTCGGCAATCAGCCCCAGCATTTT
TRBV6-6	-	15	-	TRBJ1-3	CASSRGPRSGNTIYF	TGTGCCAGCAGTAGAGGACCTCGCTCTGGAAACACCATATATTTT
TRBV29-1	many	12	-	TRBJ2-1	CSVESQFNEQFF	TGCAGCGTTGAATCCCAGTTTAATGAGCAGTTCTTC
TRBV9	-	15	TRBD2	TRBJ2-3	CASSVLAGGTDTQYF	TGTGCCAGCAGCGTTCTAGCGGGCGGCACAGATACGCAGTATTTT
TRBV20-1	few	14	-	TRBJ2-5	CSARESSRGATQYF	TGCAGTGCTAGAGAGTCCTCAAGGGGGGCAACCCAGTACTTC
TRBV7-3	many	15	-	TRBJ1-1	CASSLIGGMNTEAFF	TGTGCCAGCAGCCTCATCGGGGGAATGAACACTGAAGCTTTCTTT
TRBV9	-	15	TRBD1	TRBJ1-1	CASSVVGGQGTPAFF	TGTGCCAGCAGCGTAGTGGGGGGACAGGGGACACCCGCTTTCTTT
TRBV20-1	many	12	-	TRBJ1-2	CSGTQLPGSYTF	TGCAGTGGCACACAGCTTCCGGGGAGCTACACCTTC
TRBV12-3/TRBV12-4	many	13	-	TRBJ2-1	CASTHGQNNEQFF	TGTGCCAGCACCCACGGACAGAACAATGAGCAGTTCTTC
TRBV20-1	-	15	TRBD2	TRBJ2-7	CSARDLAGSNYEQYF	TGCAGTGCTAGAGACCTAGCGGGGTCTAACTACGAGCAGTACTTC
TRBV6-5	-	14	TRBD2	TRBJ2-7	CASQVGGSSYEQYF	TGTGCCTCCCAGGTGGGGGGGAGCTCCTACGAGCAGTACTTC
TRBV13	many	12	-	TRBJ2-1	CASSLSANEQFF	TGTGCCAGCAGCCTCTCAGCCAATGAGCAGTTCTTC
TRBV14	many	14	-	TRBJ2-7	CASSLDSLLSEQYF	TGTGCCAGCAGCTTGGACAGCCTACTGTCCGAGCAGTACTTC
TRBV18	-	15	-	TRBJ1-4	CASSPNGATNEKLFF	TGTGCCAGCTCACCAAACGGTGCAACTAATGAAAAACTGTTTTTT
TRBV27	few	14	-	TRBJ1-3	CASSLRGPGNTIYF	TGTGCCAGCAGTTTGAGGGGCCCTGGAAACACCATATATTTT
TRBV5-1	many	15	TRBD1	TRBJ2-7	CASTILGGADHEQYF	TGCGCCAGCACCATCTTAGGGGGCGCGGACCACGAGCAGTACTTC
TRBV4-3	few	15	-	TRBJ2-5	CASSQDQGKQETQYF	TGCGCCAGCAGCCAAGATCAGGGCAAACAAGAGACCCAGTACTTC
TRBV7-2	many	16	TRBD2	TRBJ2-7	CASSLAQTGRSYEQYF	TGTGCCAGCAGCTTAGCGCAGACCGGGAGGTCCTACGAGCAGTACTTC
TRBV7-3	-	15	TRBD1	TRBJ2-2	CASSPWTGRGGELFF	TGTGCCAGCAGCCCCTGGACAGGGAGAGGCGGGGAGCTGTTTTTT
TRBV12-3/TRBV12-4	-	14	-	TRBJ2-2	CASSLGANTGELFF	TGTGCCAGCAGTTTAGGAGCGAACACCGGGGAGCTGTTTTTT
TRBV24-1	many	18	TRBD1	TRBJ2-2	CATSEGTVLFANTGELFF	TGTGCCACCAGTGAGGGGACAGTTCTGTTCGCGAACACCGGGGAGCTGTTTTTT
TRBV28	medium-sized	12	-	TRBJ2-7	CATYRNTYEQYF	TGTGCCACATACAGGAATACCTACGAGCAGTACTTC
TRBV19	many	17	TRBD1	TRBJ1-1	CASSIDSLRQGNTEAFF	TGTGCCAGTAGTATAGATTCCCTACGACAGGGGAACACTGAAGCTTTCTTT
TRBV28	few	15	-	TRBJ1-3	CASSATGGSGNTIYF	TGTGCCAGCAGTGCGACAGGAGGTTCTGGAAACACCATATATTTT
TRBV7-3	many	13	-	TRBJ2-2	CASSLSGPGELFF	TGTGCCAGCAGCTTATCGGGGCCCGGGGAGCTGTTTTTT